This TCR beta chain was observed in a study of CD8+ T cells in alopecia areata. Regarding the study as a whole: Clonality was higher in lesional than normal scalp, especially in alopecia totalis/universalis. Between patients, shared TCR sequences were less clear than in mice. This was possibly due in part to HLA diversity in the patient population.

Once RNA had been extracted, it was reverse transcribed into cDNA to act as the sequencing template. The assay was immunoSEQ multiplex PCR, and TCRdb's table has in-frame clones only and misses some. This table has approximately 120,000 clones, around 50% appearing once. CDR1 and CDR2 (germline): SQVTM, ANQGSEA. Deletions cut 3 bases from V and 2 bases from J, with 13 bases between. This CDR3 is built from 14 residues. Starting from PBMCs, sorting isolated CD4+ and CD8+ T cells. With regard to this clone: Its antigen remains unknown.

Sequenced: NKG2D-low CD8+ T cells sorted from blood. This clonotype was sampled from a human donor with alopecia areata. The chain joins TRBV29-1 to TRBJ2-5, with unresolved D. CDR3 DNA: TGCAGCGTTGATAGGCGAAACCCTCAAGAGACCCAGTACTTC. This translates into CSVDRRNPQETQYF.